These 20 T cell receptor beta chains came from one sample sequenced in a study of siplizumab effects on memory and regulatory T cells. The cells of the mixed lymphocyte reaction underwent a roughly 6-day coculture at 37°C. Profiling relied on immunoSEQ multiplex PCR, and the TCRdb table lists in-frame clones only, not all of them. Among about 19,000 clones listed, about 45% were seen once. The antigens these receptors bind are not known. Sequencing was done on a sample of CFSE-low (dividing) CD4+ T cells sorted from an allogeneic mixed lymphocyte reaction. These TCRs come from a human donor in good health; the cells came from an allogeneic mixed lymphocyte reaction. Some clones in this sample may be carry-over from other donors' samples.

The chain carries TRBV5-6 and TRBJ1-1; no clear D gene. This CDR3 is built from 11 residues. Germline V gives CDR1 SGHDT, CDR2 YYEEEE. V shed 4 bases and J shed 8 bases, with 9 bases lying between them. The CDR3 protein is CASSREGEAFF. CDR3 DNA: TGTGCCAGCAGCCGGGAAGGGGAAGCTTTCTTT.

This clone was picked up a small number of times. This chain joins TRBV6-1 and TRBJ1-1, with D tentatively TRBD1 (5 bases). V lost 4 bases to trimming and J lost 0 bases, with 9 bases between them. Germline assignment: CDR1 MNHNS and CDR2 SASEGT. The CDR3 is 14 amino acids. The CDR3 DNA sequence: TGTGCCAGCAGTGTCATGACAGTGAACACTGAAGCTTTCTTT. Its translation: CASSVMTVNTEAFF.

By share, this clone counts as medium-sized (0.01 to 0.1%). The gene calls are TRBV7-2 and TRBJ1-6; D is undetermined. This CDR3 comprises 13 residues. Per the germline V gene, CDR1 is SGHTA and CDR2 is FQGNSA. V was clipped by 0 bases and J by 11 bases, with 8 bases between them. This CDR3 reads CASSLAMVTPLHF. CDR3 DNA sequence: TGTGCCAGCAGCTTAGCTATGGTTACACCCCTCCACTTT.

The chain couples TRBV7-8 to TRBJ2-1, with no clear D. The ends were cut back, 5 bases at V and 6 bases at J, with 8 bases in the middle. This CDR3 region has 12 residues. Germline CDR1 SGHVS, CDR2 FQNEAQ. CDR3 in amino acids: CASSPQINEQFF. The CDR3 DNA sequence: TGTGCCAGCAGCCCCCAAATCAATGAGCAGTTCTTC.

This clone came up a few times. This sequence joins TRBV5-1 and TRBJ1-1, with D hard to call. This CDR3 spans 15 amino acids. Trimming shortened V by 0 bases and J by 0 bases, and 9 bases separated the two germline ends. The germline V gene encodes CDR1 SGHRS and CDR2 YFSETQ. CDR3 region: CASSLEYSMNTEAFF. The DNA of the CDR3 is TGCGCCAGCAGCTTGGAGTACAGTATGAACACTGAAGCTTTCTTT.

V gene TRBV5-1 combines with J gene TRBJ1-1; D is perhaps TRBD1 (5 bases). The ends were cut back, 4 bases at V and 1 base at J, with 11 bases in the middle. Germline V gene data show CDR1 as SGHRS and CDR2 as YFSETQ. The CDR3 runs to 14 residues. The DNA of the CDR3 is TGCGCCAGCAGCCCCCTCGGGGGGAACACTGAAGCTTTCTTT. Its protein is CASSPLGGNTEAFF. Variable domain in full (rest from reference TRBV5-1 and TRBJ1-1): KAGVTQTPRYLIKTRGQQVTLSCSPISGHRSVSWYQQTPGQGLQFLFEYFSETQRNKGNFPGRFSGRQFSNSRSEMNVSTLELGDSALYLCASSPLGGNTEAFFGQGTRLTVV.

The CDR3 loop reads CASSLGTGDNYGYTF. CDR3 nucleotides: TGCGCCAGCAGCTTGGGTACAGGGGACAACTATGGCTACACCTTC. The V and J genes are TRBV5-1 and TRBJ1-2, with 7 bases matching TRBD1. V lost 0 bases and J lost 2; bases outside the gene matches: 4. The CDR3 extends over 15 amino acids. In germline, CDR1 is SGHRS, CDR2 YFSETQ.

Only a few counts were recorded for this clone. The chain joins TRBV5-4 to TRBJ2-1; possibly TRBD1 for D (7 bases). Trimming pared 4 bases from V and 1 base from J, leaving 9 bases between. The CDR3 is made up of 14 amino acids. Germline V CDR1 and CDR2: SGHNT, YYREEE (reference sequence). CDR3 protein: CASSAGQSYNEQFF. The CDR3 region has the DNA TGTGCCAGCAGCGCGGGACAGTCCTACAATGAGCAGTTCTTC.

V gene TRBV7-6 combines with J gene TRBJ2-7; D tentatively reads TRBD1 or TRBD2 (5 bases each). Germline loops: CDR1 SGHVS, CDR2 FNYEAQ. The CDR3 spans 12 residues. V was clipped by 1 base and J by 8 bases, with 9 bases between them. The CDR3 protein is CASSLVGAKQYF. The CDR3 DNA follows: TGTGCCAGCAGCTTAGTCGGGGCTAAGCAGTACTTC.

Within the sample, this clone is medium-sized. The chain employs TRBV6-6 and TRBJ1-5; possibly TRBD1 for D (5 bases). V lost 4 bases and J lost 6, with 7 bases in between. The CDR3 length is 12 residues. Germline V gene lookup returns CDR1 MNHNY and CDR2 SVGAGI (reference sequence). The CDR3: CASSSGGQPQHF. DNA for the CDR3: TGTGCCAGCAGTTCGGGGGGTCAGCCCCAGCATTTT.

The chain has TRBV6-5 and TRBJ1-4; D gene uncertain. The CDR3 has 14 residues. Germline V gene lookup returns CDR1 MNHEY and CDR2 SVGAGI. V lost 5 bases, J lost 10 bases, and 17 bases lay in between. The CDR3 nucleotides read TGTGCCAGCAGTCAACGGTTCGGGCATGGAAAACTGTTTTTT. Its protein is CASSQRFGHGKLFF.

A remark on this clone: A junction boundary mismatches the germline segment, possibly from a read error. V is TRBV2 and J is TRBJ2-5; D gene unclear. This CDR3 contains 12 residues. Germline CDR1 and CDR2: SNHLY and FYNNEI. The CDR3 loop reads CASGELWGTQYF. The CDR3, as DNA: TGTGCCAGCGGTGAGCTTTGGGGGACCCAGTACTTC.

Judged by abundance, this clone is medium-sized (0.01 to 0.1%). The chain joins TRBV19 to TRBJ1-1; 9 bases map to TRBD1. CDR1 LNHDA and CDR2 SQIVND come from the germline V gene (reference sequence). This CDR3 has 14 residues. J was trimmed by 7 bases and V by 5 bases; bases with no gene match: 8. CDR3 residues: CASSSPGQGVEAFF. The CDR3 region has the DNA TGTGCCAGTAGTTCTCCGGGACAGGGTGTTGAAGCTTTCTTT.

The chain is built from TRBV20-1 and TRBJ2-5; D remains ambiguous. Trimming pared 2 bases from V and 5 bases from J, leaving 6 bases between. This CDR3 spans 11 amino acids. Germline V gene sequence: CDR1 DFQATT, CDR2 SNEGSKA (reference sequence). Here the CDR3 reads CSARRVETQYF. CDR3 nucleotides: TGCAGTGCTAGACGAGTGGAGACCCAGTACTTC.

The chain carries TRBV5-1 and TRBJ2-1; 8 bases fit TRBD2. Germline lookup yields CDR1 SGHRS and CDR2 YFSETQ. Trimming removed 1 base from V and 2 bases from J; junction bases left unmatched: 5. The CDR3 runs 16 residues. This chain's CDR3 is CASSLMAGGTYNEQFF. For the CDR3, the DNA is TGCGCCAGCAGCTTGATGGCGGGAGGAACCTACAATGAGCAGTTCTTC. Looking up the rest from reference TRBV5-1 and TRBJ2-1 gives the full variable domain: KAGVTQTPRYLIKTRGQQVTLSCSPISGHRSVSWYQQTPGQGLQFLFEYFSETQRNKGNFPGRFSGRQFSNSRSEMNVSTLELGDSALYLCASSLMAGGTYNEQFFGPGTRLTVL.

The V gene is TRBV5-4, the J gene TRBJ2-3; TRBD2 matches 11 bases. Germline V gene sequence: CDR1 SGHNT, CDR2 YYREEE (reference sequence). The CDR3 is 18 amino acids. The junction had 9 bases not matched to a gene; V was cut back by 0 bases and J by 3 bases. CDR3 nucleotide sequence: TGTGCCAGCAGCTTGGCTTTGTTAGCGGGAGGGATGACAGATACGCAGTATTTT. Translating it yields CASSLALLAGGMTDTQYF.

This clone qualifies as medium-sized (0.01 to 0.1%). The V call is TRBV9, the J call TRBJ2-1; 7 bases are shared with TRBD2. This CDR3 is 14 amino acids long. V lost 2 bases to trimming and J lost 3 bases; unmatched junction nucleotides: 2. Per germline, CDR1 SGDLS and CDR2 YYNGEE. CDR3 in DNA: TGTGCCAGCAGCGTTGCTAGCGGCTACAATGAGCAGTTCTTC. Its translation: CASSVASGYNEQFF.

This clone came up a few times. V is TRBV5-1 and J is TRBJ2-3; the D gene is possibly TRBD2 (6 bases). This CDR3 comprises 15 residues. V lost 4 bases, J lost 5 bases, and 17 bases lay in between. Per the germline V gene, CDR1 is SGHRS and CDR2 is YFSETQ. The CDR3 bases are TGCGCCAGCAGCCTTCAGGGCGGGGCATTAGATACGCAGTATTTT. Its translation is CASSLQGGALDTQYF.

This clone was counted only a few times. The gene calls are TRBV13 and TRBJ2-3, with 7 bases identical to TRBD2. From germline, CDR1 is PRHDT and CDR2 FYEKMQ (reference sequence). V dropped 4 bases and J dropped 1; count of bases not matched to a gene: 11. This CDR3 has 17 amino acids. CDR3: CASSSASRLAGTDTQYF. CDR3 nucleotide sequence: TGTGCCAGCAGCTCAGCCAGTAGGCTAGCGGGCACAGATACGCAGTATTTT.

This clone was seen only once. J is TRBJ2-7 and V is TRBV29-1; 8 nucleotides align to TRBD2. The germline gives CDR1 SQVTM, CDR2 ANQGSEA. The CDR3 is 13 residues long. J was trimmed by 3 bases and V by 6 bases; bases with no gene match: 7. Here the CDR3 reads CSVDREGGYEQYF. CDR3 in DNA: TGCAGCGTGGACCGGGAGGGGGGCTACGAGCAGTACTTC.